The 20 T cell receptor beta chains below all came from one sample that was sequenced in a study of blood T cell repertoires in COVID-19 (dated by TCRdb to about 2020). The library was obtained by the immunoSEQ multiplex PCR assay. As stored in TCRdb, this immuneACCESS dataset retains in-frame rearrangements with V and J assigned. A fraction of the clones does not appear; measured against another copy, unresolved V genes explain less than half of the discrepancy, and the remainder lacks a known reason. Recorded for this sample are approximately 50,000 clones; 82% of them occurred a single time. In total, the top ten clones hold roughly 11% of the sample. Material for sequencing was peripheral blood. The receptors shown here come from a man older than 75 with COVID-19, enrolled during active disease.

This chain links TRBV9 with TRBJ2-1; TRBD2 is a possible D gene (6 bases). The germline V gene encodes CDR1 SGDLS and CDR2 YYNGEE. The CDR3 runs to 15 residues. V lost 0 bases, J lost 4 bases, and 11 bases lay in between. DNA of the CDR3: TGTGCCAGCAGCGTAGATAGCGGAGAGTACAATGAGCAGTTCTTC. Translation: CASSVDSGEYNEQFF.

CDR3 in DNA: TGTGCCAGCAGCGCTGCGGTAGAATCACCCCTCCACTTT. Residues: CASSAAVESPLHF. The V gene is TRBV7-2, the J gene TRBJ1-6; D remains ambiguous. The CDR3 sequence is 13 residues long. The V and J ends lost 5 bases and 10 bases respectively, with 12 bases between them. Looked up from germline, CDR1 is SGHTA and CDR2 is FQGNSA.

The CDR3 region is CASSLARLSYNEQFF. The CDR3 DNA follows: TGTGCCAGCAGCTTGGCGCGGCTCTCCTACAATGAGCAGTTCTTC. The V gene is TRBV5-4, the J gene TRBJ2-1; no clear D. Trimming left V 0 bases short and J 0 bases short, with 7 bases between. There are 15 residues in the CDR3. The germline CDR1 and CDR2 sequences are SGHNT and YYREEE (reference sequence).

The chain joins TRBV5-4 to TRBJ2-7; TRBD2 matches 13 bases. The CDR3 consists of 17 residues. The V gene end was trimmed by 2 bases and the J gene end by 3 bases; junction bases not matched to a gene: 8. Germline assignment: CDR1 SGHNT and CDR2 YYREEE (reference sequence). CDR3 protein: CASSFGLAGEGGYEQYV. CDR3 nucleotide sequence: TGTGCCAGCAGCTTTGGACTAGCGGGAGAAGGGGGCTACGAGCAGTACGTC.

The genes are TRBV30 and TRBJ2-2, with TRBD2 matching 11 bases. The length of the CDR3 is 16 residues. Per the germline V gene, CDR1 is GTSNPN and CDR2 is SVGIG (reference sequence). With 7 bases clipped from V and 4 bases from J, the junction kept 11 bases outside the gene matches. The CDR3 region is CAFPGRLAGSTGELFF. The DNA for the CDR3 is TGTGCCTTCCCGGGACGACTAGCGGGGAGCACCGGGGAGCTGTTTTTT.

V gene TRBV5-1 combines with J gene TRBJ2-1; D is uncertain. CDR1 and CDR2 from the germline V gene are SGHRS and YFSETQ. V was clipped by 4 bases and J by 4 bases, with 12 bases between them. This CDR3 has 14 amino acids. The CDR3 region is CASSPGTLYNEQFF. For the CDR3, the DNA is TGCGCCAGCAGCCCAGGTACCCTATACAATGAGCAGTTCTTC.

The rearrangement links TRBV3-1 (or the pseudogene TRBV3-2) to TRBJ1-5, with D maybe TRBD1 (6 bases). Germline values: CDR1 LGHDT, CDR2 YNNKEL (reference sequence). The germline V and J ends were trimmed by 4 bases and 0 bases, with 19 bases remaining between them. The CDR3 has 18 amino acids. The CDR3 region is CASSPAGGQSNSNQPQHF. CDR3 DNA sequence: TGTGCCAGCAGCCCCGCTGGAGGACAGAGCAATAGCAATCAGCCCCAGCATTTT.

This chain joins TRBV3-1 (or the pseudogene TRBV3-2) and TRBJ1-1, with a tentative D call TRBD1 (5 bases). V was clipped by 6 bases and J by 4 bases, with 12 bases between them. Germline CDR1 is LGHDT and CDR2 is YNNKEL (reference sequence). The CDR3 is made up of 13 amino acids. The CDR3 loop reads CASRTGGSTEAFF. As DNA, the CDR3 is TGTGCCAGCAGAACCGGGGGATCCACTGAAGCTTTCTTT.

This clone has just one count. The rearrangement links TRBV7-8 to TRBJ2-5, with 8 bases lining up with TRBD2. The CDR3 length is 15 residues. Germline trimming cut 5 bases from V and 5 bases from J; bases unmatched to any gene: 10. Germline-derived CDR1 and CDR2 are SGHVS and FQNEAQ. The DNA of the CDR3 is TGTGCCAGCAGCCCACGCGGGGGGCGGGGGGAGACCCAGTACTTC. Protein: CASSPRGGRGETQYF. The full variable domain, completed using reference TRBV7-8 and TRBJ2-5, is GAGVSQSPRYKVAKRGQDVALRCDPISGHVSLFWYQQALGQGPEFLTYFQNEAQLDKSGLPSDRFFAERPEGSVSTLKIQRTQQEDSAVYLCASSPRGGRGETQYFGPGTRLLVL.

The chain joins TRBV14 to TRBJ2-2; 7 positions agree with TRBD2. J gave up 4 bases and V 3 bases, and 11 bases lay outside the gene matches. The germline V gene has CDR1 SGHDN and CDR2 FVKESK. CDR3 length equals 17 residues. The CDR3 DNA is TGTGCCAGCAGCCACAGGAGCGGGGTTCGGGGCACCGGGGAGCTGTTTTTT. As protein: CASSHRSGVRGTGELFF.

This clone appeared once. The chain carries TRBV19 and TRBJ2-7; 11 nucleotides agree with TRBD1. Per the germline V gene, CDR1 is LNHDA and CDR2 is SQIVND (reference sequence). The CDR3 is 15 residues long. V dropped 5 bases and J dropped 1; count of bases not matched to a gene: 4. For the CDR3, the DNA is TGTGCCAGTAGTTCTGGGACAGGGGGGTCCTACGAGCAGTACGTC. This codes for CASSSGTGGSYEQYV.

The chain recombines TRBV6-5 with TRBJ2-7; perhaps TRBD1 as D (6 bases). The CDR3 totals 14 residues. Germline V CDR1 and CDR2: MNHEY, SVGAGI. V lost 3 bases and J 2 bases, leaving 11 bases between the germline ends. The CDR3 loop reads CASSYGGQPYEQYF. The CDR3 DNA follows: TGTGCCAGCAGTTATGGCGGACAGCCCTACGAGCAGTACTTC.

This chain joins TRBV3-1 (or the pseudogene TRBV3-2) and TRBJ1-3; D uncertain. Germline CDR1 LGHDT, CDR2 YNNKEL (reference sequence). V was shortened by 0 bases and J by 3 bases, with 9 bases between the two germline ends. This CDR3 is 15 amino acids long. CDR3 coding DNA: TGTGCCAGCAGCCAAGATGCGGGCTTTGGAAACACCATATATTTT. Residues: CASSQDAGFGNTIYF.

The J gene is TRBJ1-1, the V gene TRBV5-1; TRBD1 agrees at 10 bases. The CDR3 runs 18 residues. The V segment lost 4 bases and the J segment 1 base; nucleotides outside the gene matches: 13. Germline loops: CDR1 SGHRS, CDR2 YFSETQ. CDR3: CASSKNPRDRGSNTEAFF. The CDR3 DNA reads as TGCGCCAGCAGCAAAAATCCCCGGGACAGGGGCTCGAACACTGAAGCTTTCTTT.

The genes are TRBV3-1 (or the pseudogene TRBV3-2) and TRBJ1-4; D unclear. Trimming pared 4 bases from V and 7 bases from J, leaving 10 bases between. Germline-derived CDR1 and CDR2 are LGHDT and YNNKEL (reference sequence). The CDR3 length is 13 residues. The CDR3: CASSPKSIEKLFF. The CDR3 DNA sequence: TGTGCCAGCAGCCCCAAGAGTATTGAAAAACTGTTTTTT.

The genes are TRBV24-1 and TRBJ1-1, with 9 positions matching TRBD1. Germline V lookup: CDR1 KGHDR, CDR2 SFDVKD. J lost 1 base, V lost 7 bases, and 9 bases had no gene match. There are 16 residues in the CDR3. CDR3 protein: CATSKGSGQGNTEAFF. The CDR3 nucleotides are TGTGCCACCAGCAAAGGCTCGGGACAGGGGAACACTGAAGCTTTCTTT.

The genes are TRBV24-1 and TRBJ2-1; possibly TRBD2 for D (5 bases). CDR1 and CDR2 (germline): KGHDR, SFDVKD. Between the trimmed V and J ends, which lost 3 bases and 10 bases, there was a span of 21 bases. The CDR3 is 16 residues long. CDR3 region: CATSDPTRRTDWEQFF. The CDR3 DNA reads as TGTGCCACCAGTGATCCTACCCGCCGGACTGACTGGGAGCAGTTCTTC.

The rearrangement links TRBV5-1 to TRBJ1-1; 8 nucleotides line up with TRBD1. This CDR3 contains 15 residues. J gave up 0 bases and V 3 bases, and 4 bases lay outside the gene matches. In germline, CDR1 is SGHRS, CDR2 YFSETQ. The CDR3 nucleotides are TGCGCCAGCAGCTCTCGGACAGGGATGAACACTGAAGCTTTCTTT. It yields the protein CASSSRTGMNTEAFF.

This clone was seen a few times. This chain joins TRBV11-2 and TRBJ1-5, with D tentatively TRBD1 (6 bases). CDR1 is SGHAT, CDR2 FQNNGV, per germline. V was pared by 6 bases and J by 0 bases, with 12 bases between. The CDR3 consists of 15 residues. CDR3 in DNA: TGTGCCAGCAGTCAGGACAGACTTAGCAATCAGCCCCAGCATTTT. This translates into CASSQDRLSNQPQHF.

The chain joins TRBV19 to TRBJ2-1, with TRBD2 matching over 7 bases. The J segment lost 9 bases and the V segment lost 2 bases, leaving 13 bases of the junction unmatched. Per the germline V gene, CDR1 is LNHDA and CDR2 is SQIVND (reference sequence). This CDR3 is built from 16 residues. Here the CDR3 reads CASSISGRAVGGEQFF. The CDR3, as DNA: TGTGCCAGTAGTATATCAGGGAGGGCCGTTGGAGGTGAGCAGTTCTTC.